A single TCR beta chain is shown here with its context. This entry comes from a study of blood T cell repertoires in COVID-19. Authors' analysis steps: Estimated nucleated cell counts came from reference gene primer amplification. Here immunoSEQ multiplex PCR was the method, and the copy in TCRdb shows in-frame clones only, minus some. V and J calls and clone size are those listed in that table; D and trimming were worked out from the DNA. The table records some 670,000 clones, 90% of them present only once. The receptor's source is a woman aged 18-30 years with acute or convalescent COVID-19. Material: peripheral blood.

The CDR3 nucleotides are TGTGCCAGCACCAGACAGGGCAACTACGAGCAGTACTTC. Translated: CASTRQGNYEQYF. The chain combines TRBV12-3 or TRBV12-4 with TRBJ2-7; 7 nucleotides line up with TRBD1. There are 13 residues in the CDR3. Losses at the gene ends were 7 bases for V and 3 bases for J; bases not matched to a gene: 6.